This T cell receptor (beta chain) was sequenced during a study of blood T cell repertoires in COVID-19. Study-level background: Both acute and convalescent COVID-19 samples were obtained from the United States, Italy and Spain.

As handled by the study authors: Amplification of reference gene primers was used by the study to estimate nucleated cell counts. Sequencing used immunoSEQ multiplex PCR; TCRdb keeps in-frame clones, though not all of them. The V and J calls and clone size come from that table; D and trimming were worked out from the DNA. The data show about 200,000 clones, with approximately 85% seen just once and less than 5.5% held by the top ten. Trimming took 4 bases from V and 2 from J; bases not matched to a gene: 8. CDR3 size: 16 residues. Germline V gene lookup returns CDR1 SGHNT and CDR2 YYREEE (reference sequence).

Sequencing input: peripheral blood. The sequence was obtained from an elderly woman with acute or convalescent COVID-19. J is TRBJ2-3 and V is TRBV5-4; 9 bases are shared with TRBD2. The CDR3 bases are TGTGCCAGCAGCCAGGCTCAGCGGGGGGCCACAGATACGCAGTATTTT. As protein: CASSQAQRGATDTQYF.